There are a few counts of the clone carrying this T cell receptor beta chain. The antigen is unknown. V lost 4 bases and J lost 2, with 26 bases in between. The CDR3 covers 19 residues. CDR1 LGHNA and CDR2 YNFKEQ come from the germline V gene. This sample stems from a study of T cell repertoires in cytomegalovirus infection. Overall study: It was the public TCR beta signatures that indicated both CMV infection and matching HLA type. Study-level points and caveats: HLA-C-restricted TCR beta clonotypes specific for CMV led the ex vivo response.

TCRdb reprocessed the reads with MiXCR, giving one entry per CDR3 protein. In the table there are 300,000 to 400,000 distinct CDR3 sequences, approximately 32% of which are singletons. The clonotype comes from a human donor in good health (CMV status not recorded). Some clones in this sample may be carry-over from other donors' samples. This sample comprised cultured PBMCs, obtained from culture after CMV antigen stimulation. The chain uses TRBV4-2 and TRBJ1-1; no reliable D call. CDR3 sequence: CASSLRFLSGPKGNTEAFF. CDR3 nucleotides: TGTGCCAGCAGCCTACGTTTCCTCTCCGGGCCGAAGGGTAACACTGAAGCTTTCTTT.